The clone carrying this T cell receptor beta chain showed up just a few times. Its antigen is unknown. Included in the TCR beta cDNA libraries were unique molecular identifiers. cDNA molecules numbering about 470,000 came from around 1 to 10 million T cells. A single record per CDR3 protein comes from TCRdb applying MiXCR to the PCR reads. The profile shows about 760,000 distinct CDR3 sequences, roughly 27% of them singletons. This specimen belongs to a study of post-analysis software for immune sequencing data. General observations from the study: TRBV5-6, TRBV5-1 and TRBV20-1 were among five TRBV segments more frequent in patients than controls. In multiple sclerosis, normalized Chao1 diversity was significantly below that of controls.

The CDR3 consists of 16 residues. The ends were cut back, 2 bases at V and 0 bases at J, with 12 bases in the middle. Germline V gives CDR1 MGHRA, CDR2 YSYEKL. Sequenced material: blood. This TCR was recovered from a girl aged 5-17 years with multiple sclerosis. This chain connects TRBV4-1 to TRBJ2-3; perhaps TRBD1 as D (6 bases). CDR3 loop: CASSQRDRMSTDTQYF. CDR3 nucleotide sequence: TGCGCCAGCAGCCAACGTGACAGGATGAGCACAGATACGCAGTATTTT.